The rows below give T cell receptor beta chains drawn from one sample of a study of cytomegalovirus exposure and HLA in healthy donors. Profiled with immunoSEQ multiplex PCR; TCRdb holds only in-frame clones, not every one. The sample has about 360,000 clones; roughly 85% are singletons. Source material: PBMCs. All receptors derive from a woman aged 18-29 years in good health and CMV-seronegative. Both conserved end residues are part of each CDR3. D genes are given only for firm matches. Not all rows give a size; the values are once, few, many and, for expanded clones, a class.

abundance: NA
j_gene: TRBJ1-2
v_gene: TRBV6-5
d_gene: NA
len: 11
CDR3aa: CASRGRYGYTF
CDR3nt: TGTGCCAGCCGCGGTCGATATGGCTACACCTTC

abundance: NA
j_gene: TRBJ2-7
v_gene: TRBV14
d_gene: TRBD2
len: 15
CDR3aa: CASSHGWGLAGGQYF
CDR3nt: TGTGCCAGCAGCCATGGTTGGGGACTAGCTGGCGGACAGTACTTC

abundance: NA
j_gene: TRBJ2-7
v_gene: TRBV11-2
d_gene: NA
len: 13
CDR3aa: CASSLAGVYEQYF
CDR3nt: TGTGCCAGCAGCTTAGCCGGGGTCTACGAGCAGTACTTC

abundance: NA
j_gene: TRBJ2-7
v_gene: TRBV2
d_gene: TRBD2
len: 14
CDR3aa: CASSEVGGWYEQYF
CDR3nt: TGTGCCAGCAGTGAGGTCGGGGGGTGGTACGAGCAGTACTTC

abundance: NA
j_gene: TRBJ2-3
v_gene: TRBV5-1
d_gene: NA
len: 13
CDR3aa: CASSRDSLSTQYF
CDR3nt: TGCGCCAGCAGCCGGGACTCGTTGAGTACGCAGTATTTT

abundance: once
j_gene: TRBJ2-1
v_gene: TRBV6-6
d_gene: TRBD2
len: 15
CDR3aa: CASKSSGGIISEQFF
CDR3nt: TGTGCCAGCAAGAGTAGCGGGGGGATAATTAGTGAGCAGTTCTTC

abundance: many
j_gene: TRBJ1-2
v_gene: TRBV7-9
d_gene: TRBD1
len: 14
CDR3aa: CASSPIQGAGGYTF
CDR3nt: TGTGCCAGCAGCCCAATACAGGGGGCTGGGGGCTACACCTTC

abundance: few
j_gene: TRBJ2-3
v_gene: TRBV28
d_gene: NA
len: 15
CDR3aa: CASRPGTGEADTQYF
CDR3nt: TGTGCCAGCAGGCCCGGGACCGGGGAGGCAGATACGCAGTATTTT

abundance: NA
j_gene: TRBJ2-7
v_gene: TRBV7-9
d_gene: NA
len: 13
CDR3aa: CASNNPRDYEQYF
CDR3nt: TGTGCCAGCAACAACCCCCGGGACTACGAGCAGTACTTC

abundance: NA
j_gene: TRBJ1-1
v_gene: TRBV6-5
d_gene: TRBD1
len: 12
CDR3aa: CASSIQGPEAFF
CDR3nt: TGTGCCAGCAGTATACAGGGGCCTGAAGCTTTCTTT

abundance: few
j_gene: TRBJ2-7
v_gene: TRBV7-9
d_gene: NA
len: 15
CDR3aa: CASSSTDVLSYEQYF
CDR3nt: TGTGCCAGCAGCTCTACAGACGTTCTCTCCTACGAGCAGTACTTC

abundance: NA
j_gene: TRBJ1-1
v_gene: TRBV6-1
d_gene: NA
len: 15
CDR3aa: CASSEVGAANTEAFF
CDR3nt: TGTGCCAGCAGTGAAGTGGGGGCAGCGAACACTGAAGCTTTCTTT

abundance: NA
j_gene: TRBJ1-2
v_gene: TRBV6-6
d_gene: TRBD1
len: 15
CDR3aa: CASKGQGYTNYGYTF
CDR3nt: TGTGCCAGCAAGGGACAGGGATATACTAACTATGGCTACACCTTC

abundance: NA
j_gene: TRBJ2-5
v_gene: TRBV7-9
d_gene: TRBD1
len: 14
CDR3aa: CASSRTGRWETQYF
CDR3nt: TGTGCCAGCAGCCGGACAGGAAGGTGGGAGACCCAGTACTTC

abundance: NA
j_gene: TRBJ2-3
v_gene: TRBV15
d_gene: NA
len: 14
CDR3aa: CATSRDQFTDTQYF
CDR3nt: TGTGCCACCAGCAGAGATCAATTTACAGATACGCAGTATTTT

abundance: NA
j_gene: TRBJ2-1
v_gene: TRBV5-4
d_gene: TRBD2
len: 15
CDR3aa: CASSFGLAGTNEQFF
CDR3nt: TGTGCCAGCAGCTTCGGACTAGCGGGGACTAATGAGCAGTTCTTC

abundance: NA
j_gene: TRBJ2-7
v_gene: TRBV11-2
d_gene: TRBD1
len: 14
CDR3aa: CASSLDPRGTGLYF
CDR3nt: TGTGCCAGCAGCTTAGATCCGAGGGGGACAGGCCTATACTTC

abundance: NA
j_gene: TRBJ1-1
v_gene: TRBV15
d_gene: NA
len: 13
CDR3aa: CATGTVLNTEAFF
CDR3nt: TGTGCCACGGGCACAGTGCTGAACACTGAAGCTTTCTTT

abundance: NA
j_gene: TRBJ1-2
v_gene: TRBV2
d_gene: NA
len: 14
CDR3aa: CASSIQGVNYGYTF
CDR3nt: TGTGCCAGCAGTATACAGGGAGTGAACTATGGCTACACCTTC

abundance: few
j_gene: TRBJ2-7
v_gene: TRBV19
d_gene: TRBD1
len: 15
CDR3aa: CASMARTGILYEQYF
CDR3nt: TGTGCCAGTATGGCCAGGACAGGGATCCTCTACGAGCAGTACTTC

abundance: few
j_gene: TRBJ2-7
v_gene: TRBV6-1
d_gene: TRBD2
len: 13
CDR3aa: CASGARGSYEQYF
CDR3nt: TGTGCCAGCGGGGCGCGGGGGTCCTACGAGCAGTACTTC

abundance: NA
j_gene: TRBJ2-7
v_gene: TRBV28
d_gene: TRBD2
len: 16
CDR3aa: CASSSQTSGRRYEQYF
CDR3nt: TGTGCCAGCAGTTCCCAGACTAGCGGGAGACGGTACGAGCAGTACTTC

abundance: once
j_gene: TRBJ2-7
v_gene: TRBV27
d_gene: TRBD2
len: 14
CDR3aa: CASSLWTGGNEQYF
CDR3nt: TGTGCCAGCAGTTTATGGACGGGAGGGAACGAGCAGTACTTC

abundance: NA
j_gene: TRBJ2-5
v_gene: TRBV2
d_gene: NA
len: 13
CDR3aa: CAGHDGGGETQYF
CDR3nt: TGTGCCGGTCACGATGGAGGCGGGGAGACCCAGTACTTC

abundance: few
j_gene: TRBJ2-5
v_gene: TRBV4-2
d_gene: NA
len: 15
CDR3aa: CASSQDRPGQETQYF
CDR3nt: TGTGCCAGCAGCCAAGATAGGCCAGGTCAAGAGACCCAGTACTTC

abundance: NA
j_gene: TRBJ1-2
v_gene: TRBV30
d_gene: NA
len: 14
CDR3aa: CAWSGHSFNYGYTF
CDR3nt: TGTGCCTGGAGTGGACATTCTTTCAACTATGGCTACACCTTC

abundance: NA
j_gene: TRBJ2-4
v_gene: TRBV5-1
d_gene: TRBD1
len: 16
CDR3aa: CASSSGTGLAKNIQYF
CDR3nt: TGCGCCAGCAGCTCCGGGACAGGTCTAGCCAAAAACATTCAGTACTTC

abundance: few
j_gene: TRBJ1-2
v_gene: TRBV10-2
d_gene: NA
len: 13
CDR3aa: CASRQALGYGYTF
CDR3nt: TGCGCCAGCCGACAGGCACTGGGATATGGCTACACCTTC

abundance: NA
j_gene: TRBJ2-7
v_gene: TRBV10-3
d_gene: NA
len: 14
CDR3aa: CAISDSGVGYEQYF
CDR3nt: TGTGCCATCAGTGATTCGGGAGTTGGGTACGAGCAGTACTTC

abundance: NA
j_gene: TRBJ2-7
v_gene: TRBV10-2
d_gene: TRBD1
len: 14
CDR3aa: CASSGQGRSDEQYF
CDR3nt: TGCGCCAGCAGCGGACAGGGGCGTAGCGACGAGCAGTACTTC

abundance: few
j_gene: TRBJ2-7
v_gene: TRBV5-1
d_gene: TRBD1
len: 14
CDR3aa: CASSLGQGAQEQYF
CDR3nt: TGCGCCAGCAGCTTGGGACAGGGGGCGCAAGAGCAGTACTTC

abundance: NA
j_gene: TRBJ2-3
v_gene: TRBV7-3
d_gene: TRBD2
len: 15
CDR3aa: CASSLTSGTTDTQYF
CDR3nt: TGTGCCAGCAGCCTAACTAGCGGGACGACAGATACGCAGTATTTT

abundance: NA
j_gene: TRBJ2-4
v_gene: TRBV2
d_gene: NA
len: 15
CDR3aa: CAISDSFKAKNIQYF
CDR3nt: TGTGCCATCTCGGACAGTTTTAAGGCCAAAAACATTCAGTACTTC

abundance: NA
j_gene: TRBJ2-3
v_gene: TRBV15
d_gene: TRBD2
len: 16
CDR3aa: CATSRDGLAGSDTQYF
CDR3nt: TGTGCCACCAGCAGAGACGGGCTAGCGGGGTCAGATACGCAGTATTTT

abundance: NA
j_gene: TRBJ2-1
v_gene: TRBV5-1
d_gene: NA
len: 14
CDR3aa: CASAAGTYYNEQFF
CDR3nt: TGCGCCAGCGCTGCCGGGACATACTACAATGAGCAGTTCTTC

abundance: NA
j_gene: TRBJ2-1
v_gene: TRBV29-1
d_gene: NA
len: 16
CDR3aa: CSVETALARASLEQFF
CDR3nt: TGCAGCGTTGAAACCGCTCTAGCGCGCGCTTCCCTTGAGCAGTTCTTC

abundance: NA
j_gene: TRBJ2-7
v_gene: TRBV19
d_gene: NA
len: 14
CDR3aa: CASSMEGPPYEQYF
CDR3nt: TGTGCCAGTAGTATGGAGGGTCCCCCCTACGAGCAGTACTTC

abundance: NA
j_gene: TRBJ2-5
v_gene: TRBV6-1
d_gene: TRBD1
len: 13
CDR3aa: CASTFDRAETQYF
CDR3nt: TGTGCCAGCACCTTTGACAGGGCAGAGACCCAGTACTTC

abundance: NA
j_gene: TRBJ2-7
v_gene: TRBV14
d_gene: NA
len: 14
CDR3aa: CASSQYGGNYEQYF
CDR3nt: TGTGCCAGCAGCCAATACGGGGGTAACTACGAGCAGTACTTC

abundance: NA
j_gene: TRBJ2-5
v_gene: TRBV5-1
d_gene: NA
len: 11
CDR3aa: CASKVGETQYF
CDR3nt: TGCGCCAGCAAGGTCGGGGAGACCCAGTACTTC

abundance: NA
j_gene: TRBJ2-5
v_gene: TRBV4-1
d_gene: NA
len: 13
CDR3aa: CASSQDIEETQYF
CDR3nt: TGCGCCAGCAGCCAAGATATCGAGGAGACCCAGTACTTC

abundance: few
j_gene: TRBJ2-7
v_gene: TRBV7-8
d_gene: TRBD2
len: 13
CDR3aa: CASRTILATEQYF
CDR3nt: TGTGCCAGCAGGACAATACTAGCGACCGAGCAGTACTTC

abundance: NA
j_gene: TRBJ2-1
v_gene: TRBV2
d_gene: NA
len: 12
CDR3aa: CASSVWGDEQFF
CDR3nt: TGTGCCAGCAGTGTGTGGGGGGATGAGCAGTTCTTC

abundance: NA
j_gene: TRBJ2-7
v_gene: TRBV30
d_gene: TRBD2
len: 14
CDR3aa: CAWSKTSGGSEQYF
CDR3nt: TGTGCCTGGAGTAAAACTAGCGGGGGAAGCGAGCAGTACTTC

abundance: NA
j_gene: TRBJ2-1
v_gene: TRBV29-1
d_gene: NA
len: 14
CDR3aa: CSVVTGVAYNEQFF
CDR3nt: TGCAGCGTTGTAACGGGAGTGGCCTACAATGAGCAGTTCTTC

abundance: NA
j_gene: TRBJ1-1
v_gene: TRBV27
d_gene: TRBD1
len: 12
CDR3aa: CASSSTTGEAFF
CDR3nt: TGTGCCAGCAGTTCAACGACAGGGGAGGCTTTCTTT

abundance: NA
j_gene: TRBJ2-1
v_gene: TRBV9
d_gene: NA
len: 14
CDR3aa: CASSVDPGSNEQFF
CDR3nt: TGTGCCAGCAGCGTAGATCCAGGATCCAATGAGCAGTTCTTC

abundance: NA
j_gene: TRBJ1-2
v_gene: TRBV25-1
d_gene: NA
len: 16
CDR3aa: CASSGVAGATNYGYTF
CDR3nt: TGTGCCAGCAGTGGAGTGGCAGGGGCGACCAACTATGGCTACACCTTC